The table lists the clone carrying this T cell receptor (beta chain) with many counts. The target antigen is unknown. From the 5' RACE reads, TCRdb called clonotypes with MiXCR, one entry per CDR3 protein. This table holds tens of thousands of distinct CDR3 sequences, around a tenth found once. The data stem from a study of early T cells in non-severe SARS-CoV-2 infection. As for the study in general: The chains were unpaired, and the sequenced material was bulk RNA from unsorted whole blood.

Notes on the study in general: Anti-spike CD8 responses were favored by VDJdb matching, which missed private and CD4 specificities.

Unmatched junction bases numbered 6, after V lost 5 bases and J lost 14 bases. This CDR3 spans 13 amino acids. Germline V CDR1 and CDR2: SGHAT, FQNNGV. The sample consisted of whole blood. The sequence came from an adult who was a healthcare worker with PCR-confirmed SARS-CoV-2 infection or an uninfected control (not recorded which). The chain recombines TRBV11-2 with TRBJ2-1, with TRBD2 matching over 13 bases. The CDR3 DNA sequence: TGTGCCAGCAGCCTAGGGACTAGCGGGGCAAAGTTCTTC. Translation: CASSLGTSGAKFF.